This TCR beta chain was captured by sequencing in a study of shared clonotypes between healthy human individuals. Overall study results and limits: Among donors, sharing of clonotypes was expected to be affected by sequencing depth.

This CDR3 spans 16 amino acids. Losses at the gene ends were 4 bases for V and 0 bases for J; bases not matched to a gene: 5. CDR1 and CDR2 (germline): SGHDN, FVKESK. A note on this clone: Its antigen is not identified.

Measured with immunoSEQ multiplex PCR; TCRdb has only the in-frame clones, and not every one. The sample yields approximately 2.1 million clones, approximately 93% seen once. This receptor was taken from a young man in good health. Some clones in this sample may be carry-over from other donors' samples. The gene calls are TRBV14 and TRBJ2-3; 9 bases agree with TRBD2. The sample comprised naive CD4+ T cells from PBMCs. Subset described: CD45RA+ positively selected. DNA for the CDR3: TGTGCCAGCAGCCTGGACACTAGCGGGAGCACAGATACGCAGTATTTT. Translation: CASSLDTSGSTDTQYF.